This TCR beta chain was found in a study of identical twins. This clonotype showed up many times. Its antigen is still unknown. General study points: The models gave estimates that fell short of the out-of-frame TCR alpha sharing seen in monozygotic twins.

Template switching added a universal primer site; cDNA carried unique molecular identifiers. TCRdb re-called the 5' RACE reads through MiXCR, storing one row per CDR3 protein. The repertoire consists of approximately 470,000 distinct CDR3 sequences, with approximately 14% occurring once and the leading ten covering 0.52%. This sample also appeared in a second study, on yellow fever vaccine responses in identical twins.

The specimen sequenced was CD4+ T cells sorted from blood. This TCR derives from a woman aged 18-29 years in good health.

The CDR3: CASSLAVRYEQYF. The CDR3 DNA is TGTGCCAGCAGTTTAGCAGTACGGTACGAGCAGTACTTC. The V gene is TRBV12-3 or TRBV12-4, the J gene TRBJ2-7, with D uncertain. CDR3 length: 13 residues. Trimming removed 0 bases at V and 4 bases at J, with 7 bases between.